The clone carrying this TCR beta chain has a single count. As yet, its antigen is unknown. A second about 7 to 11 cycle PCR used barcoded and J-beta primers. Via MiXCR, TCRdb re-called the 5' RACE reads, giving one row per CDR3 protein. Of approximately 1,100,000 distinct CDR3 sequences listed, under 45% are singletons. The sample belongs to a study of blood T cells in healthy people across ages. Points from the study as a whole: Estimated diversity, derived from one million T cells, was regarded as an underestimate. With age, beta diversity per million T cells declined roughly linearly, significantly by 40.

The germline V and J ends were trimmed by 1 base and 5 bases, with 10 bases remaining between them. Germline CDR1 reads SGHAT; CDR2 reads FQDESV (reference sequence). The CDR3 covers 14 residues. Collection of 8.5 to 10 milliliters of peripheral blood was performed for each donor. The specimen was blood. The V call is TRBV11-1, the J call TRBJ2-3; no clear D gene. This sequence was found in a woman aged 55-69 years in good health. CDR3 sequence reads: CASSLVPSQDTQYF. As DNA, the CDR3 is TGTGCCAGCAGCTTAGTTCCTAGTCAAGATACGCAGTATTTT.